Listed below are T cell receptor beta chains from one sample, sequenced in a study of T cell repertoires in cytomegalovirus infection. MiXCR, applied by TCRdb to the reads, yields one record per CDR3 protein. The sample shows 400,000 or so distinct CDR3 sequences, over 15% of them seen only once. The sample was PBMCs. Every receptor here comes from a human donor in good health (CMV status not recorded). Some clones in this sample may be carry-over from other donors' samples. Each CDR3 is given with its conserved first and last residue. D genes are given only for firm matches. Some rows mark clone size as missing; the rest say once, few, many or name a class of expanded clone.

clone size	V gene	D gene	J gene	CDR3 DNA	CDR3 protein
.	TRBV12-3/TRBV12-4	.	TRBJ2-3	TGTGCCAGCAGTTTTCTTTCTGCCGATACGCAGTATTTT	CASSFLSADTQYF
many	TRBV12-5	.	TRBJ2-1	TGTGCTAGTGGTTACGAGGTTGGTGAGCAGTTCTTC	CASGYEVGEQFF
few	TRBV20-1	.	TRBJ2-6	TGCAGTGCCGTAGGGGGTCAGGGTTCTGGGGCCAACGTCCTGACTTTC	CSAVGGQGSGANVLTF
.	TRBV19	.	TRBJ2-6	TGTGCCAGTAGTATGTCCCTTACAGCAGCGGGGGCCAACGTCCTGACTTTC	CASSMSLTAAGANVLTF
few	TRBV20-1	.	TRBJ2-1	TGCAGTGCTAGTAGAGGTTACTACAATGAGCAGTTCTTC	CSASRGYYNEQFF
.	TRBV12-3/TRBV12-4	TRBD2	TRBJ2-7	TGTGCCAGCAGTTTTCGAACTAGCGGGAGGGCGGTTGTCCACGAGCAGTACTTC	CASSFRTSGRAVVHEQYF
few	TRBV5-1	TRBD1	TRBJ1-1	TGCGCCAGCAGCTTACGAACAGGGGTGGAAGCTTTCTTT	CASSLRTGVEAFF
.	TRBV29-1	.	TRBJ2-1	TGCAGCCCAACCCTTCACCACTCCTACAATGAGCAGTTCTTC	CSPTLHHSYNEQFF
few	TRBV28	.	TRBJ1-5	TGTGCCAGCAGTGAACTTAATCAGCCCCAGCATTTT	CASSELNQPQHF
.	TRBV5-1	.	TRBJ1-4	TGCGCCAGCAGCTTGGACTACCCGGACGGCCTTAATGAAAAACTGTTTTTT	CASSLDYPDGLNEKLFF
many	TRBV7-8	.	TRBJ2-3	TGTGCCAGCAGCCCCCGGGGTGTCGTCGATACGCAGTATTTT	CASSPRGVVDTQYF
many	TRBV2	.	TRBJ1-1	TGTGCCAGCAGTAGGGCAATGAACACTGAAGCTTTCTTT	CASSRAMNTEAFF
many	TRBV7-2	.	TRBJ2-3	TGTGCCAGCAGCTCCCCCCTGGCCTCTGAGGGAGATACGCAGTATTTT	CASSSPLASEGDTQYF
few	TRBV27	TRBD1	TRBJ2-1	TGTGCCAGCACCTCCAGGGGGGACAGGTGGTACAATGAGCAGTTCTTC	CASTSRGDRWYNEQFF
.	TRBV10-3	.	TRBJ1-1	TGTGCCATCAGGGTCCGCCCTAACACTGAAGCTTTCTTT	CAIRVRPNTEAFF